This T cell receptor beta chain is from a study of T-cell reconstitution after alpha-beta-depleted transplantation in children. Unique molecular identifiers were used in preparing the TCRbeta library. TCRdb used MiXCR to reprocess the PCR reads, holding one entry per CDR3 protein. The table records 400,000 to 550,000 distinct CDR3 sequences, over 9.5% of them present only once. Points from the study as a whole: Two months or so post-transplant, alpha-beta T cells reportedly derived from several hundred expanded graft clones. Day-60 TCRbeta diversity that was high in some patients was derived from surviving recipient T cells and thymic progenitors. It was newly produced T cells that mostly accounted for T-cell counts and diversity one year after transplant.

Per germline, CDR1 PRHDT and CDR2 FYEKMQ (reference sequence). The CDR3 contains 15 residues. This clonotype was seen ten or more times. The antigen remains unidentified. The junction and the germline gene differ at one end; a read error may be behind it. Sample: PBMCs, taken before TCRalphabeta/CD19-depleted stem cell transplant. The genes are TRBV13 and TRBJ2-1; 16 positions match TRBD2. The sequence was obtained from a child under 10 years old with inherited bone marrow failure, due to receive a stem cell transplant. The CDR3 loop reads CASSLGTSGRAGPFF. The CDR3 DNA reads as TGTGCCAGCAGCCTAGGGACTAGCGGGAGGGCCGGTCCGTTCTTC.